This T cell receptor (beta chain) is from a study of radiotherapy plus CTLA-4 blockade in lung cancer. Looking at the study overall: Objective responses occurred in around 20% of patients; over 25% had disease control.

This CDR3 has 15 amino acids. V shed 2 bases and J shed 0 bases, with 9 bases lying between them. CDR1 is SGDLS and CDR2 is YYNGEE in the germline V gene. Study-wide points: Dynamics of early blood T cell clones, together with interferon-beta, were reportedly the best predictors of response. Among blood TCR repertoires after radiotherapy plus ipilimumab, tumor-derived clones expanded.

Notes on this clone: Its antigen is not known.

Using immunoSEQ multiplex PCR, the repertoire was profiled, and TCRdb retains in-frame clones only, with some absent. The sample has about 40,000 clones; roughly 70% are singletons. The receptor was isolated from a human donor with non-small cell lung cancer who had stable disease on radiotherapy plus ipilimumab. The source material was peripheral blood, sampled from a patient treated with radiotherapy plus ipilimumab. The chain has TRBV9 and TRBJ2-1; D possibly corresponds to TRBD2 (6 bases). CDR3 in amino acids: CASSVEGNSYNEQFF. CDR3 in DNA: TGTGCCAGCAGCGTGGAGGGCAACTCCTACAATGAGCAGTTCTTC.